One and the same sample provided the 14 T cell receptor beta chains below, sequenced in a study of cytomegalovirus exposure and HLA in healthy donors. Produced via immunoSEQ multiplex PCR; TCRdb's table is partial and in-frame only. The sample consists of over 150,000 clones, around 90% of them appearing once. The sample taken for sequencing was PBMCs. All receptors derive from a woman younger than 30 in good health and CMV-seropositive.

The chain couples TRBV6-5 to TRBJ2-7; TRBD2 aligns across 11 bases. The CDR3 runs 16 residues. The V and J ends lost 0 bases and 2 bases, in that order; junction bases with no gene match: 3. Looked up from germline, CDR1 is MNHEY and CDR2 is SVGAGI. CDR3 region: CASSYSGTSGAYEQYF. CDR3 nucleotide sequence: TGTGCCAGCAGTTACTCCGGGACTAGCGGCGCCTACGAGCAGTACTTC.

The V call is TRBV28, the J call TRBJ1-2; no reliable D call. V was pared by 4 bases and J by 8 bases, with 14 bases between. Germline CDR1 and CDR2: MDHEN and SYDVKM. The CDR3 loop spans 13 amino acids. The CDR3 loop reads CASSSRFIYGYTF. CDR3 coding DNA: TGTGCCAGCAGTTCGCGCTTTATCTACGGCTACACCTTC.

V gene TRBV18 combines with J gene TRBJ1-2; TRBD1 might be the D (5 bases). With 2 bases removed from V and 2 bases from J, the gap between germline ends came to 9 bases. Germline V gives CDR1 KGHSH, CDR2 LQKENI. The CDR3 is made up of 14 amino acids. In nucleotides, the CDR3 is TGTGCCAGCTCACCAGGACAACGGAACTATGGCTACACCTTC. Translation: CASSPGQRNYGYTF.

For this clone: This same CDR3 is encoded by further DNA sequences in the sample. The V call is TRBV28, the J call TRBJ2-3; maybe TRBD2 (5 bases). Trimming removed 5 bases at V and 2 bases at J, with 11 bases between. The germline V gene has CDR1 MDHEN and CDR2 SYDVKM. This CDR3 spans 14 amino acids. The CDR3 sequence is CASSLTGSTDTQYF. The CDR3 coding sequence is TGTGCCAGCAGTCTCACGGGATCCACAGATACGCAGTATTTT.

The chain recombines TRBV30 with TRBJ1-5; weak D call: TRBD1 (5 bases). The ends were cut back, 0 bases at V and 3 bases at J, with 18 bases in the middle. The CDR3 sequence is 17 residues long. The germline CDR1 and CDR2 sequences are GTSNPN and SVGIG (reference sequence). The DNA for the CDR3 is TGTGCCTGGAGTGTACTTCCCTCAGGGTCTCCCAATCAGCCCCAGCATTTT. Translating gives CAWSVLPSGSPNQPQHF.

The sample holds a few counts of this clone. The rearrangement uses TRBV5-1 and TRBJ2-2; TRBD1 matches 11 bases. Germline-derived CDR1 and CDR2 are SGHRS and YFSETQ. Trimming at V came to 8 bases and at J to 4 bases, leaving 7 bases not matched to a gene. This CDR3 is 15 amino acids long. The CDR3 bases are TGCGCCAGTAAAAAAGGACAGGGGGCCACCGGGGAGCTGTTTTTT. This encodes CASKKGQGATGELFF.

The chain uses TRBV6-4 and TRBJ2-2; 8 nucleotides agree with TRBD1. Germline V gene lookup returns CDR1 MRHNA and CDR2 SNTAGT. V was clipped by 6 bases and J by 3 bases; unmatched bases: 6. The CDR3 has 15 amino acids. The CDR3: CASSRTGSHTGELFF. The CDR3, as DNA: TGTGCCAGCAGCCGGACAGGGTCCCACACCGGGGAGCTGTTTTTT.

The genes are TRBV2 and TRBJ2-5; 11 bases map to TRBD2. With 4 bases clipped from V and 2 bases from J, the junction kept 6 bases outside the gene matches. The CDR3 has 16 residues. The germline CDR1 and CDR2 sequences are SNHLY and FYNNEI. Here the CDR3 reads CASSGNGLAGQETQYF. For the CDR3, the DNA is TGTGCCAGCAGTGGGAACGGACTAGCGGGTCAAGAGACCCAGTACTTC.

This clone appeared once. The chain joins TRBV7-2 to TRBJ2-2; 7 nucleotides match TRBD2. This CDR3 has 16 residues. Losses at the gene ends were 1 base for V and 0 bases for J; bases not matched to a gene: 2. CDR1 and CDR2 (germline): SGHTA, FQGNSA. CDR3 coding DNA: TGTGCCAGCAGCTTAGTCAGCGGGACGAACACCGGGGAGCTGTTTTTT. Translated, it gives CASSLVSGTNTGELFF.

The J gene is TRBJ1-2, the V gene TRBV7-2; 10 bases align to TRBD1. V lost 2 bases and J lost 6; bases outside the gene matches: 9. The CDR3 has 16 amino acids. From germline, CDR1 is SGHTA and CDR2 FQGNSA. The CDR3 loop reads CASSLWDRGWWNGYTF. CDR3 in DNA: TGTGCCAGCAGCTTATGGGACAGGGGCTGGTGGAATGGCTACACCTTC.

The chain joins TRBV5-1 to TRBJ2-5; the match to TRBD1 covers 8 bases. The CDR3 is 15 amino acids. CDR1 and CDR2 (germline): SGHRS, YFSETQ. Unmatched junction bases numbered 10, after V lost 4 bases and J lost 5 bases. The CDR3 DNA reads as TGCGCCAGCAGCCCGGACAGGGCGGGTGGGGAGACCCAGTACTTC. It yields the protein CASSPDRAGGETQYF.

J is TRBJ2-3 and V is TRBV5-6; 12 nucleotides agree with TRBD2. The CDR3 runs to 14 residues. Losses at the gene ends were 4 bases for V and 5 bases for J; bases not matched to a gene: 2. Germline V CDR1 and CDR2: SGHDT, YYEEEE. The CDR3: CASSILAGGDTQYF. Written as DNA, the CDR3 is TGTGCCAGCAGCATACTAGCGGGGGGAGATACGCAGTATTTT.

The CDR3 protein is CASSLYGVDEQFF. As DNA, the CDR3 is TGTGCCAGCAGCTTATACGGGGTTGATGAGCAGTTCTTC. The chain recombines TRBV7-2 with TRBJ2-1; possible D gene TRBD2, 5 bases. The CDR3 sequence is 13 residues long. In germline, CDR1 is SGHTA, CDR2 FQGNSA. The V gene lost 2 bases and the J gene lost 8 bases, with 10 bases spanning the gap.

The CDR3 sequence: CASSPLGGSSEETQYF. CDR3 bases: TGTGCCAGCAGCCCGCTTGGGGGGTCGTCGGAGGAGACCCAGTACTTC. The chain has TRBV11-2 and TRBJ2-5, with a tentative D call TRBD2 (6 bases). V lost 5 bases, J lost 5 bases, and 21 bases lay in between. This CDR3 contains 16 residues. Germline V lookup: CDR1 SGHAT, CDR2 FQNNGV.